This T cell receptor (beta chain) was captured in a study of blood T cell repertoires in COVID-19. Background on the study: PBMCs, B-cell-depleted T cells, or T cells were the source of the cDNA or gDNA that made up the material.

How the authors handled the data: Amplifying reference gene primers gave estimates of nucleated cell counts. Assay: immunoSEQ multiplex PCR; the TCRdb copy retains only in-frame clones and omits some. D and trimming come from the DNA, and the V and J calls and clone size come from that table. The data contain about 500,000 clones, roughly nine tenths of them seen just once; the ten biggest clones take up 0.7%. Self-reported history from a screening survey and questionnaire set each donor's cohort. There are 13 residues in the CDR3. The germline V and J ends were trimmed by 0 bases and 7 bases, with 7 bases remaining between them. CDR1 and CDR2 from the germline V gene are MNHEY and SVGAGI.

Sample: PBMCs or T cells enriched from blood (not recorded which). This receptor was obtained from a woman younger than 30 who had recovered from COVID-19. The V call is TRBV6-5, the J call TRBJ1-5, with a weak D call TRBD1 (5 bases). CDR3 nucleotides: TGTGCCAGCAGTTACTCGCCAGGGCAGCCCCAGCATTTT. Translation gives CASSYSPGQPQHF.